The 5 T cell receptor beta chains below come from one sample, sequenced in a study of T cells in Graves' hyperthyroidism and ophthalmopathy. RNA transcripts yielded amplified TCR beta CDR3 regions. RT-PCR in the first round (using the HTBI primer set) targeted the TCR CDR3. TCRdb called the multiplex PCR reads again in MiXCR, with one record for every CDR3 protein. The top ten clones hold roughly 16% of a sample with more than 550,000 distinct CDR3 sequences, 15% to 20% of them seen once. Sequencing was done on a sample of blood. The receptors were gathered from a man aged 45-65 years with Graves' hyperthyroidism.

In its sample, this clonotype was seen many times. J is TRBJ1-1 and V is TRBV29-1, with D possibly matching TRBD1 (5 bases). CDR3 length equals 14 residues. With 7 bases removed from V and 1 base from J, the gap between germline ends came to 16 bases. CDR1 is SQVTM, CDR2 ANQGSEA, per germline. CDR3 region: CSALGTQKNTEAFF. CDR3 in DNA: TGCAGCGCCCTCGGGACGCAAAAGAACACTGAAGCTTTCTTT.

The chain combines TRBV5-8 with TRBJ2-7; D is ambiguous. V was shortened by 1 base and J by 2 bases, with 10 bases between the two germline ends. The CDR3 has 14 residues. The germline V gene has CDR1 SGHTS and CDR2 YDEGEE. The CDR3 coding sequence is TGTGCCAGCAGCTTGTCTCGGACGGCCTACGAGCAGTACTTC. It specifies CASSLSRTAYEQYF. Variable domain in full (rest from reference TRBV5-8 and TRBJ2-7): EAGVTQSPTHLIKTRGQQATLRCSPISGHTSVYWYQQALGLGLQFLLWYDEGEERNRGNFPPRFSGRQFPNYSSELNVNALELEDSALYLCASSLSRTAYEQYFGPGTRLTVT.

Ten or more counts support this clonotype. The J gene is TRBJ2-1, the V gene TRBV24-1; 9 bases are shared with TRBD2. V lost 3 bases to trimming and J lost 1 base; unmatched junction nucleotides: 15. CDR3 size: 20 residues. Germline V gene lookup returns CDR1 KGHDR and CDR2 SFDVKD. Here the CDR3 DNA reads TGTGCCACCAGTGATGCCCCCGGGGCGGGAGGGCCTTTTTCCTACAATGAGCAGTTCTTC. Protein: CATSDAPGAGGPFSYNEQFF.

The chain carries TRBV7-9 and TRBJ2-7, with TRBD2 identical over 15 bases. The CDR3 is 18 amino acids. CDR1 is SEHNR and CDR2 is FQNEAQ in the germline V gene (reference sequence). V was clipped by 2 bases and J by 0 bases; unmatched bases: 5. The CDR3 DNA reads as TGTGCCAGCAGCTTAACCGGGACTAGCGGGAGGCTCTCCTACGAGCAGTACTTC. It specifies CASSLTGTSGRLSYEQYF. Supplemented by reference TRBV7-9 and TRBJ2-7, the full variable domain reads DTGVSQNPRHKITKRGQNVTFRCDPISEHNRLYWYRQTLGQGPEFLTYFQNEAQLEKSRLLSDRFSAERPKGSFSTLEIQRTEQGDSAMYLCASSLTGTSGRLSYEQYFGPGTRLTVT.

This clonotype was detected only a few times. This chain uses TRBV18 with TRBJ1-1, with D unresolved. The CDR3 is 14 amino acids. Germline values: CDR1 KGHSH, CDR2 LQKENI. Trimming removed 1 base at V and 3 bases at J, with 9 bases between. CDR3 amino acids: CASSPRISDTEAFF. CDR3 nucleotides: TGTGCCAGCTCACCACGGATCTCTGACACTGAAGCTTTCTTT.